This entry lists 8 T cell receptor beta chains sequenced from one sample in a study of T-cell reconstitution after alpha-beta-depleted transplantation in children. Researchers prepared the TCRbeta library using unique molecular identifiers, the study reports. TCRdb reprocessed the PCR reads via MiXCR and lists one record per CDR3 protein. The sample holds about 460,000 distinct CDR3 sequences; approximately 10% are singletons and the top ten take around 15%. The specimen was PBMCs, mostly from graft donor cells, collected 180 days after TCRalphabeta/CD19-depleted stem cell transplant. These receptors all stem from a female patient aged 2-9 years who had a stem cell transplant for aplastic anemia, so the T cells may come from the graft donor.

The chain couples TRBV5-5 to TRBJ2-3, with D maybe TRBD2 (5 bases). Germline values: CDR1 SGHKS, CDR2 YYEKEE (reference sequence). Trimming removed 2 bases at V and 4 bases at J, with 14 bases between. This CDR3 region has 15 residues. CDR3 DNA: TGTGCCAGCAGCTTATGGGAGTTACCCCCAGATACGCAGTATTTT. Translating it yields CASSLWELPPDTQYF.

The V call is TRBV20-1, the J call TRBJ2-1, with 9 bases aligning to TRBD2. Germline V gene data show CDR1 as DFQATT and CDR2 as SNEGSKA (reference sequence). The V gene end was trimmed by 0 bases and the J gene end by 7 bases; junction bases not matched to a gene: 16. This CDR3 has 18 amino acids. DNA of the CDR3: TGCAGTGCTAGAGATTGGCGGGAGGGCCGATGGTTGGCAAATGAGCAGTTCTTC. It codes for CSARDWREGRWLANEQFF.

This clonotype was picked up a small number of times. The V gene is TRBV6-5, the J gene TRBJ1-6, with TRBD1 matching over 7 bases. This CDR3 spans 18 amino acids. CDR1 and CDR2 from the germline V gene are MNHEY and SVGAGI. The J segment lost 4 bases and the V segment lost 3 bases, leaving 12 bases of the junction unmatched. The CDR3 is CASSYIGETGQYNSPLHF. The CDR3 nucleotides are TGTGCCAGCAGTTATATCGGGGAAACGGGACAGTATAATTCACCCCTCCACTTT.

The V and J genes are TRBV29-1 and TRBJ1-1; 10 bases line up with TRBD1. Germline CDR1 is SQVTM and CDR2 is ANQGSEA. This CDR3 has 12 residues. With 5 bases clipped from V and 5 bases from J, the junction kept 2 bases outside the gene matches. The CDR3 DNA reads TGCAGCGTTCCGGACAGGGGGACTGAAGCTTTCTTT. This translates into CSVPDRGTEAFF.

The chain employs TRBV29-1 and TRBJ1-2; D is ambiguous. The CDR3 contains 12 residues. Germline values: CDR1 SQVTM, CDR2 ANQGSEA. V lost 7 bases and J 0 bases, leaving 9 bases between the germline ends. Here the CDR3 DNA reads TGCAGCGCAAGGGTAGCTAACTATGGCTACACCTTC. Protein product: CSARVANYGYTF.

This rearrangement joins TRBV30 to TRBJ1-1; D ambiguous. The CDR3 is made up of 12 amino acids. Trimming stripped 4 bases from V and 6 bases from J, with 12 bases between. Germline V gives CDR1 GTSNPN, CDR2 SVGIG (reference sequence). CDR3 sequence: CAWNAGSAEAFF. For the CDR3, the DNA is TGTGCCTGGAATGCGGGGTCGGCTGAAGCTTTCTTT.

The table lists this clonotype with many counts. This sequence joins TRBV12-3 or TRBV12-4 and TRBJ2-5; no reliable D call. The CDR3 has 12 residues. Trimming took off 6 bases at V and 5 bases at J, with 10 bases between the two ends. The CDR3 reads CASSPTKETQYF. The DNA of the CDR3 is TGTGCCAGCAGCCCCACGAAGGAGACCCAGTACTTC.

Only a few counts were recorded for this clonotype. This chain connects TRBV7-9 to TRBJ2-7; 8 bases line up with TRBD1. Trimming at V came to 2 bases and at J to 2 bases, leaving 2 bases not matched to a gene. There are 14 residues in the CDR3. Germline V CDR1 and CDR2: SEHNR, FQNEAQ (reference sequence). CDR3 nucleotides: TGTGCCAGCAGCTTAAGGGGACAGGCCTACGAGCAGTACTTC. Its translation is CASSLRGQAYEQYF. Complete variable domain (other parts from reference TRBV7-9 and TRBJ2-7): DTGVSQNPRHKITKRGQNVTFRCDPISEHNRLYWYRQTLGQGPEFLTYFQNEAQLEKSRLLSDRFSAERPKGSFSTLEIQRTEQGDSAMYLCASSLRGQAYEQYFGPGTRLTVT.